The clone carrying this T cell receptor beta chain was recorded once. The data originate from a study of blood T cell repertoires in COVID-19. Overall study context: The United States, Italy and Spain were the sources of the acute and convalescent COVID-19 samples.

The V gene end was trimmed by 4 bases and the J gene end by 5 bases; junction bases not matched to a gene: 16. The CDR3 spans 17 residues. Germline V gene lookup returns CDR1 MNHNS and CDR2 SASEGT. As processed by the authors: Reference gene primer amplification in the assay estimated nucleated cell counts. Sequencing was performed with immunoSEQ multiplex PCR; in TCRdb, only in-frame clones are kept and a portion is missing. The V and J calls and clone size come from that table; D and trimming were worked out from the DNA. The data contain about 260,000 clones, 86% of them singletons. The rearrangement links TRBV6-1 to TRBJ2-7; TRBD1 aligns across 8 bases. The receptor comes from a man aged 18 to 35 with active or convalescent COVID-19. Sequencing was carried out using peripheral blood. Here the CDR3 reads CASSVNPGTGGLDEQYF. The CDR3 region has the DNA TGTGCCAGCAGTGTAAACCCCGGGACAGGAGGACTTGACGAGCAGTACTTC.